The clone carrying this TCR beta chain was detected only a few times. Its target is not known. The authors extracted RNA and reverse transcribed it into cDNA as the sequencing template. This table comes from immunoSEQ multiplex PCR, and its TCRdb copy is limited to in-frame clones, with some not included. The sample records around 120,000 clones, around 61% being singletons. This sample is part of a study of CD8+ T cells in alopecia areata. Notes on the study in general: Greater clonality was observed in lesional scalp samples, especially alopecia totalis/universalis, versus normal scalp.

Germline V gene data show CDR1 as SGHTA and CDR2 as FQGNSA. V lost 0 bases and J lost 8, with 13 bases in between. The CDR3 is made up of 14 amino acids. This sequence originates from a human donor in good health. The rearrangement uses TRBV7-2 and TRBJ1-2; D is possibly TRBD1 (6 bases). Sequences were obtained from CD4+ T cells sorted from blood. The DNA for the CDR3 is TGTGCCAGCAGCTTAGCGGGGGGCTGGGACGGCTACACCTTC. Protein product: CASSLAGGWDGYTF.